A selection of T cell receptor beta chains follows, all from one sample in a study of vaccination effects on CD4 cells after COVID-19. Here immunoSEQ multiplex PCR was the method, and the copy in TCRdb shows in-frame clones only, minus some. The sample records about 73,000 clones, about four fifths being singletons. Antigens for these TCRs are unknown. Sequenced material: CD4+ T cells from PBMCs cultured with HCoV-NL63 spike peptides, taken before COVID-19 vaccination. Receptors were obtained from a human donor who received a COVID-19 vaccine. The CDR3 runs from the conserved cysteine through the conserved F or W. The D gene is left open where the match is weak. Clone size appears in some rows only: once, few, many, or a class for an expanded clone.

V	D	size	J	CDR3	DNA
TRBV19	TRBD1	.	TRBJ1-2	CASRIPGQGRYGYTF	TGTGCCAGTAGGATCCCGGGACAGGGACGTTATGGCTACACCTTC
TRBV4-1	TRBD1	.	TRBJ1-1	CASSHRGTGGYTEAFF	TGCGCCAGCAGCCATCGTGGGACAGGGGGGTACACTGAAGCTTTCTTT
TRBV28	.	.	TRBJ1-1	CASSSGGSNTEAFF	TGTGCCAGCAGTTCCGGGGGATCGAACACTGAAGCTTTCTTT
TRBV9	.	few	TRBJ2-3	CASSGLDFTDTQYF	TGTGCCAGCAGCGGTTTGGATTTCACAGATACGCAGTATTTT
TRBV6-5	.	few	TRBJ1-5	CASRDSETQPQHF	TGTGCCAGCAGGGACAGTGAGACTCAGCCCCAGCATTTT
TRBV24-1	TRBD2	.	TRBJ2-5	CATSDVSGVKTQYF	TGTGCCACCAGTGACGTCAGCGGGGTAAAGACCCAGTACTTC
TRBV25-1	.	.	TRBJ1-2	CASSESWRVGGGYTF	TGTGCCAGCAGTGAATCGTGGAGGGTCGGTGGCGGCTACACCTTC
TRBV29-1	.	.	TRBJ1-2	CSVEDPGRNGYTF	TGCAGCGTTGAAGATCCTGGGAGGAATGGCTACACCTTC
TRBV7-2	.	few	TRBJ2-1	CASSLDRAEQFF	TGTGCCAGCAGCTTAGATAGGGCGGAGCAGTTCTTC
TRBV4-3	TRBD1	.	TRBJ2-5	CASSQNPHRGNIGTQYF	TGCGCCAGCAGCCAAAACCCCCACAGGGGGAATATTGGGACCCAGTACTTC
TRBV3-1/TRBV3-2	.	.	TRBJ2-5	CASSQDLQGAGETQYF	TGTGCCAGCAGCCAAGATCTTCAAGGGGCCGGGGAGACCCAGTACTTC
TRBV7-2	TRBD1	.	TRBJ1-2	CASSSGQEYRGYTF	TGTGCCAGCAGCTCGGGACAGGAGTATAGGGGCTACACCTTC
TRBV24-1	TRBD1	few	TRBJ1-1	CATSDGTAAEAFF	TGTGCCACCAGTGACGGGACAGCGGCTGAAGCTTTCTTT
TRBV19	.	few	TRBJ1-5	CASSSRSGTPILQGNQPQHF	TGTGCCAGTAGTTCCCGTTCCGGGACACCTATCCTTCAGGGCAATCAGCCCCAGCATTTT
TRBV4-1	.	.	TRBJ1-4	CASSQGTNEKLFF	TGCGCCAGCAGCCAAGGCACTAATGAAAAACTGTTTTTT
TRBV7-2	TRBD1	.	TRBJ2-2	CASSSQGMGTGELFF	TGTGCCAGCAGCTCACAGGGGATGGGCACCGGGGAGCTGTTTTTT
TRBV5-1	.	.	TRBJ1-1	CASSPVKARTEAFF	TGCGCCAGCAGCCCCGTAAAGGCTAGAACTGAAGCTTTCTTT
TRBV6-5	.	.	TRBJ1-4	CASKPSPNEKLFF	TGTGCCAGCAAACCCTCGCCGAATGAAAAACTGTTTTTT
TRBV5-8	TRBD1	few	TRBJ1-2	CASSWRDRGYGYTF	TGTGCCAGCAGCTGGAGGGACAGGGGCTATGGCTACACCTTC
TRBV5-8	.	.	TRBJ1-3	CASSLGSFNSGNTIYF	TGTGCCAGCAGCTTGGGAAGCTTCAACTCTGGAAACACCATATATTTT
TRBV20-1	.	.	TRBJ1-1	CSATNTEAFF	TGCAGTGCGACGAACACTGAAGCTTTCTTT
TRBV24-1	TRBD2	.	TRBJ2-5	CATSDPSGGALETQYF	TGTGCCACCAGTGATCCTAGCGGGGGGGCTTTGGAGACCCAGTACTTC
TRBV7-9	.	.	TRBJ2-3	CASSLAGGPVDTQYF	TGTGCCAGCAGCTTAGCGGGGGGGCCGGTAGATACGCAGTATTTT